This TCR beta chain was obtained from a study of Ad26.COV2.S vaccination and SARS-CoV-2 variants. The wider study: The donor belonged to the COV1001 Ad26.COV2.S trial arm. Dosing was one shot or two shots 56 days apart.

The table came from immunoSEQ multiplex PCR; TCRdb's copy has only in-frame clones and leaves some out. Here the sample spans about 260,000 clones, around 88% being singletons. Treatment here: around 19 received Ad26.COV2.S at low or high dose, single or two shots; five or six received placebo; per-sample allocation not given. Sampling occurred on day 63 after the first vaccine or placebo injection. The CDR3 sequence is 16 residues long. Trimming cost V 4 bases and J 4 bases; bases outside gene matches: 12. CDR1 is SGDLS, CDR2 YYNGEE, per germline. The source of this sequence is a person between 18 and 65 years old who received the Ad26.COV2.S COVID-19 vaccine or a placebo. The sequenced sample was peripheral blood, obtained in a trial of Ad26.COV2.S vaccine versus placebo. V is TRBV9 and J is TRBJ2-7; 9 nucleotides align to TRBD1. CDR3 nucleotide sequence: TGTGCCAGCAGCCCAGCCCTGGGACAGGGCGGGTACGAGCAGTACTTC. This codes for CASSPALGQGGYEQYF.